The 28 T cell receptor beta chains below all came from one sample that was sequenced in a study of T cell responses to AZD1222 COVID-19 vaccine (dated by TCRdb to the early 2020s). The time point label of this sample denotes: baseline before first vaccination. Receptors were amplified or captured by the immunoSEQ multiplex PCR assay. TCRdb stores this immuneACCESS table with in-frame sequences only. Part of the clones is absent; in the studies checked, under half of the shortfall reflects unresolved V genes, and no reason is known for the rest. The sample yields more than 95,000 clones; 87% were counted once. The top ten hold 7.5% to 8% of the sample. Here the sequenced sample was peripheral blood, taken on day 0 of AZD1222 vaccination. Receptors were obtained from an adult in good health.

The chain uses TRBV4-2 and TRBJ1-2; D is uncertain. The V end lost 1 base, the J end lost 4 bases, and 10 bases lay between the germline ends. From germline, CDR1 is LGHNA and CDR2 YNFKEQ. This CDR3 contains 14 residues. The CDR3 DNA reads as TGTGCCAGCAGCCAAGGAATCGGGCCCTATGGCTACACCTTC. This codes for CASSQGIGPYGYTF.

V gene TRBV28 combines with J gene TRBJ2-7; tentatively, D is TRBD1 (6 bases). The CDR3 length is 13 residues. Germline loops: CDR1 MDHEN, CDR2 SYDVKM. Trimming stripped 3 bases from V and 7 bases from J, with 13 bases between. This CDR3 reads CASSLTGRREQYF. In DNA, the CDR3 is TGTGCCAGCAGTTTGACAGGCAGGAGGGAGCAGTACTTC.

This rearrangement joins TRBV19 to TRBJ1-4, with 8 bases that match TRBD1. Germline V lookup: CDR1 LNHDA, CDR2 SQIVND (reference sequence). The CDR3 has 15 residues. The ends lost 7 bases at V and 0 bases at J; junction bases unmatched: 4. CDR3 region: CASKDRGTTNEKLFF. CDR3 nucleotide sequence: TGTGCCAGTAAAGACAGGGGTACAACTAATGAAAAACTGTTTTTT.

This clone was recorded a few times. The germline gene is not matched at one end of the junction; a read error may be the cause. The chain employs TRBV19 and TRBJ1-2; the D gene is possibly TRBD1 (5 bases). Per the germline V gene, CDR1 is LNHDA and CDR2 is SQIVND (reference sequence). The CDR3 has 13 amino acids. The CDR3 DNA reads TGTGCCAGTAGTATACAGGGAAACTCTGGCTACACCTTC. It specifies CASSIQGNSGYTF.

This chain uses TRBV5-4 with TRBJ2-7; D is undetermined. The CDR3 totals 13 residues. Germline V gene lookup returns CDR1 SGHNT and CDR2 YYREEE (reference sequence). V lost 4 bases and J 6 bases, leaving 14 bases between the germline ends. Here the CDR3 reads CASSMATLREQYF. The CDR3, as DNA: TGTGCCAGCAGCATGGCCACCCTCCGCGAGCAGTACTTC.

The chain joins TRBV6-5 to TRBJ1-5; D is unclear. CDR1 is MNHEY, CDR2 SVGAGI, per germline. Trimming removed 4 bases at V and 9 bases at J, with 13 bases between. CDR3 length: 13 residues. The CDR3 sequence: CASSSAGLGPQHF. The CDR3, as DNA: TGTGCCAGCAGTTCGGCAGGCCTAGGGCCCCAGCATTTT.

This chain uses TRBV7-9 with TRBJ2-5, with D possibly matching TRBD2 (6 bases). The germline V gene has CDR1 SEHNR and CDR2 FQNEAQ (reference sequence). CDR3 length equals 15 residues. V was cut by 6 bases and J by 5 bases, with 19 bases left in between. As DNA, the CDR3 is TGTGCCAGCAGTCGTCATGGGGGGAGCAGTGAGACCCAGTACTTC. It specifies CASSRHGGSSETQYF.

The chain uses TRBV27 and TRBJ1-1; the D is unclear. CDR1 is MNHEY and CDR2 is SMNVEV in the germline V gene (reference sequence). The CDR3 runs to 13 residues. V lost 3 bases to trimming and J lost 1 base, with 6 bases between them. The CDR3 spells CASSFGQNTEAFF. The DNA for the CDR3 is TGTGCCAGCAGTTTTGGGCAGAACACTGAAGCTTTCTTT.

V and J are TRBV29-1 and TRBJ2-7, with 12 bases lining up with TRBD2. Germline values: CDR1 SQVTM, CDR2 ANQGSEA. After removal of 5 bases from V and 3 bases from J, the junction contained 8 bases not matched to a gene. The CDR3 runs 15 residues. The DNA of the CDR3 is TGCAGCGTTCGGACTAGCGGGACTGACAACTACGAGCAGTACTTC. Its protein product is CSVRTSGTDNYEQYF.

V is TRBV5-4 and J is TRBJ2-3; D is possibly TRBD2 (6 bases). Trimming cost V 4 bases and J 4 bases, with 10 bases left between them. Germline values: CDR1 SGHNT, CDR2 YYREEE (reference sequence). The CDR3 extends over 13 amino acids. The CDR3 DNA is TGTGCCAGCAGCCAAGGGACTCCAGATACGCAGTATTTT. Translation gives CASSQGTPDTQYF.

Written as DNA, the CDR3 is TGTGCTAGTGGTTTGGTTACCTGGAGGGTACCTGGAAACACCATATATTTT. Residues: CASGLVTWRVPGNTIYF. The V call is TRBV12-5, the J call TRBJ1-3; D uncertain. The CDR3 is 17 residues long. Germline-derived CDR1 and CDR2 are LGHNT and FRNRAP. The V and J ends lost 0 bases and 2 bases respectively, with 14 bases between them.

This rearrangement joins TRBV7-2 to TRBJ1-1; the D is unclear. Looked up from germline, CDR1 is SGHTA and CDR2 is FQGNSA. Trimming cost V 0 bases and J 5 bases, with 10 bases left between them. The CDR3 is made up of 14 amino acids. In DNA, the CDR3 is TGTGCCAGCAGCTTAGCGGGGTGGCAGACTGAAGCTTTCTTT. Its protein is CASSLAGWQTEAFF.

The sample holds a few counts of this clone. V gene TRBV27 combines with J gene TRBJ2-1; 9 nucleotides agree with TRBD2. The trim removed 5 bases at V and 8 bases at J, leaving 10 bases unmatched. This CDR3 is built from 15 residues. Looked up from germline, CDR1 is MNHEY and CDR2 is SMNVEV (reference sequence). CDR3 bases: TGTGCCAGCAGTCCCCGACTAGCGGAAAACCATGAGCAGTTCTTC. Translated, it gives CASSPRLAENHEQFF.

As DNA, the CDR3 is TGTGCCAGTAGTAGCTCCGGGACAGATAATTCACCCCTCCACTTT. Translation gives CASSSSGTDNSPLHF. The gene calls are TRBV19 and TRBJ1-6; 7 positions agree with TRBD1. The CDR3 length is 15 residues. J gave up 5 bases and V 4 bases, and 5 bases lay outside the gene matches. In germline, CDR1 is LNHDA, CDR2 SQIVND (reference sequence). Together with reference TRBV19 and TRBJ1-6, the CDR3 gives the full variable domain: DGGITQSPKYLFRKEGQNVTLSCEQNLNHDAMYWYRQDPGQGLRLIYYSQIVNDFQKGDIAEGYSVSREKKESFPLTVTSAQKNPTAFYLCASSSSGTDNSPLHFGNGTRLTVT.

The rearrangement links TRBV7-9 to TRBJ1-2; D is ambiguous. Germline V lookup: CDR1 SEHNR, CDR2 FQNEAQ (reference sequence). The CDR3 spans 11 residues. With 1 base removed from V and 5 bases from J, the gap between germline ends came to 2 bases. CDR3 sequence: CASSLDYGYTF. The CDR3 bases are TGTGCCAGCAGCTTAGATTATGGCTACACCTTC.

V gene TRBV2 combines with J gene TRBJ2-2, with D perhaps matching TRBD1 (5 bases). The CDR3 sequence is 14 residues long. Germline V gene sequence: CDR1 SNHLY, CDR2 FYNNEI. V lost 5 bases and J lost 1, with 8 bases in between. Here the CDR3 reads CASSPDRNTGELFF. As DNA, the CDR3 is TGTGCCAGCAGTCCAGACAGGAACACCGGGGAGCTGTTTTTT.

J is TRBJ2-5 and V is TRBV3-1 (or the pseudogene TRBV3-2); TRBD2 aligns across 9 bases. The CDR3 length is 14 residues. Germline-derived CDR1 and CDR2 are LGHDT and YNNKEL (reference sequence). The V and J ends lost 6 bases and 6 bases, in that order; junction bases with no gene match: 8. The CDR3 coding sequence is TGTGCCAGCAGTTCAGCGGGAGGCCCACAGACCCAGTACTTC. This translates into CASSSAGGPQTQYF.

The chain employs TRBV6-5 and TRBJ2-2, with D uncertain. Germline V CDR1 and CDR2: MNHEY, SVGAGI. V was clipped by 4 bases and J by 6 bases, with 9 bases between them. The CDR3 consists of 13 residues. CDR3 nucleotides: TGTGCCAGCAGTTTAGGGTTTTCCGGGGAGCTGTTTTTT. Amino acids: CASSLGFSGELFF.

V gene TRBV15 combines with J gene TRBJ1-4; 7 bases are a match to TRBD1. J was trimmed by 0 bases and V by 0 bases; bases with no gene match: 10. The CDR3 covers 19 residues. CDR1 and CDR2 (germline): LNHNV, YYDKDF (reference sequence). Written as DNA, the CDR3 is TGTGCCACCAGCAGAGAGTGGACAGGTCTCGCGGCAACTAATGAAAAACTGTTTTTT. Protein: CATSREWTGLAATNEKLFF.

The chain links TRBV6-5 to TRBJ2-7, with D possibly TRBD1 on 5 matching bases. Germline lookup yields CDR1 MNHEY and CDR2 SVGAGI. V was cut by 0 bases and J by 6 bases, with 9 bases left in between. The CDR3 sequence is 13 residues long. CDR3 sequence: CASSYSTRAEQYF. CDR3 sequence (DNA): TGTGCCAGCAGTTACTCGACCAGGGCCGAGCAGTACTTC.

This chain links TRBV19 with TRBJ1-2, with 7 bases fitting TRBD1. The junction had 18 bases not matched to a gene; V was cut back by 2 bases and J by 0 bases. CDR3 length: 20 amino acids. Germline-derived CDR1 and CDR2 are LNHDA and SQIVND (reference sequence). The chain's CDR3 is CASSIYILNADRVANYGYTF. DNA for the CDR3: TGTGCCAGTAGTATATATATCCTGAACGCCGACAGGGTAGCTAACTATGGCTACACCTTC.

The chain joins TRBV5-6 to TRBJ1-2; D unresolved. Germline V CDR1 and CDR2: SGHDT, YYEEEE. Between the trimmed V and J ends, which lost 0 bases and 6 bases, there was a span of 15 bases. This CDR3 spans 15 amino acids. In DNA form, the CDR3 reads TGTGCCAGCAGCTTGGCCGGGCCTCTCGGGGATGGCTACACCTTC. Protein: CASSLAGPLGDGYTF.

This clone was detected only once. The rearrangement uses TRBV7-9 and TRBJ2-5, with 13 bases that match TRBD2. Per the germline V gene, CDR1 is SEHNR and CDR2 is FQNEAQ (reference sequence). Trimming removed 5 bases from V and 5 bases from J; junction bases left unmatched: 8. CDR3 size: 16 residues. The CDR3 reads CASSRTSGGPVETQYF. CDR3 DNA sequence: TGTGCCAGCAGCAGGACTAGCGGGGGCCCTGTGGAGACCCAGTACTTC.

This sequence joins TRBV6-4 and TRBJ2-2; D gene uncertain. Trimming pared 1 base from V and 8 bases from J, leaving 5 bases between. CDR1 is MRHNA, CDR2 SNTAGT, per germline. The CDR3 contains 12 residues. The DNA of the CDR3 is TGTGCCAGCAGTGACTATAGAGGGGAGCTGTTTTTT. Translation: CASSDYRGELFF.

The chain recombines TRBV18 with TRBJ1-6; TRBD1 is a possible D gene (5 bases). Germline loops: CDR1 KGHSH, CDR2 LQKENI. V gave up 4 bases and J gave up 3 bases, with 7 bases separating them. CDR3 size: 14 residues. DNA for the CDR3: TGTGCCAGCTCACAACAGGACTATAATTCACCCCTCCACTTT. Amino acid sequence: CASSQQDYNSPLHF.

CDR3 sequence (DNA): TGTGCCAGCAGTGAAGGGGGTTTTGGCCAGCCCCAGCATTTT. Amino acid sequence: CASSEGGFGQPQHF. The chain links TRBV2 to TRBJ1-5; D is unresolved. With 1 base removed from V and 7 bases from J, the gap between germline ends came to 11 bases. CDR1 SNHLY and CDR2 FYNNEI come from the germline V gene. The CDR3 length is 14 residues.

This chain joins TRBV7-2 and TRBJ1-5; TRBD2 matches at 7 bases. The DNA end is a closer match to TRBJ2-3, so the J assignment may be wrong. From germline, CDR1 is SGHTA and CDR2 FQGNSA. The CDR3 is made up of 13 amino acids. CDR3 sequence reads: CASSIRGDQPQYF. The CDR3, as DNA: TGTGCCAGCAGTATACGGGGGGATCAGCCCCAGTATTTT.

The rearrangement joins TRBV6-5 to TRBJ2-3; perhaps D is TRBD1 or TRBD2 (5 bases each). V gave up 7 bases and J gave up 5 bases, with 19 bases separating them. CDR3 size: 15 residues. CDR1 is MNHEY and CDR2 is SVGAGI in the germline V gene. The CDR3: CASTRRGKQGDTQYF. In DNA, the CDR3 is TGTGCCAGCACGCGCCGGGGCAAGCAAGGAGATACGCAGTATTTT.